Listed here are 26 T cell receptor beta chains from one sample, sequenced in a study of blood T cell repertoires in COVID-19. Sequenced by immunoSEQ multiplex PCR; TCRdb stores in-frame clones only, minus some. The data contain about 110,000 clones, less than 90% of them singletons. The material sequenced was peripheral blood. Every receptor here comes from a woman aged 55 to 70 with acute or convalescent COVID-19.

The gene calls are TRBV24-1 and TRBJ1-5; 7 nucleotides match TRBD1. The junction had 10 bases not matched to a gene; V was cut back by 2 bases and J by 4 bases. Germline V gene data show CDR1 as KGHDR and CDR2 as SFDVKD. CDR3 length equals 17 residues. CDR3: CATSDSTTGTLNQPQHF. CDR3 DNA: TGTGCCACCAGTGATTCTACGACAGGGACCCTTAATCAGCCCCAGCATTTT.

This clone was recorded once. V and J are TRBV7-8 and TRBJ2-1; D remains ambiguous. Germline assignment: CDR1 SGHVS and CDR2 FQNEAQ. CDR3 size: 17 residues. Trimming removed 0 bases from V and 5 bases from J, with 17 bases in between. The CDR3: CASSLAVIGEYHNEQFF. The CDR3 bases are TGTGCCAGCAGCTTAGCGGTTATCGGTGAGTACCACAATGAGCAGTTCTTC. The full variable domain, completed using reference TRBV7-8 and TRBJ2-1, is GAGVSQSPRYKVAKRGQDVALRCDPISGHVSLFWYQQALGQGPEFLTYFQNEAQLDKSGLPSDRFFAERPEGSVSTLKIQRTQQEDSAVYLCASSLAVIGEYHNEQFFGPGTRLTVL.

The chain joins TRBV7-3 to TRBJ2-5; TRBD2 might be the D (5 bases). Germline loops: CDR1 SGHTA, CDR2 FQGTGA. CDR3 length: 13 amino acids. V was trimmed by 0 bases and J by 5 bases, leaving 7 bases between them. The CDR3 protein is CASSLTPGETQYF. The CDR3 DNA is TGTGCCAGCAGCTTAACTCCGGGGGAGACCCAGTACTTC.

This sequence joins TRBV5-1 and TRBJ2-7; 8 bases match TRBD1. This CDR3 comprises 14 residues. The germline CDR1 and CDR2 sequences are SGHRS and YFSETQ. The V and J ends lost 0 bases and 7 bases, in that order; junction bases with no gene match: 6. The DNA of the CDR3 is TGCGCCAGCAGCTTGGTGGACAGGGTCGGTGAGCAGTACTTC. Protein product: CASSLVDRVGEQYF.

The chain joins TRBV5-1 to TRBJ2-1; 11 nucleotides align to TRBD2. This CDR3 is built from 15 residues. Trimming cost V 0 bases and J 12 bases; bases outside gene matches: 8. Germline CDR1 is SGHRS and CDR2 is YFSETQ. The DNA of the CDR3 is TGCGCCAGCAGCTTGGAGTTTAGCGGGGGGGATAGGCAGTTCTTC. Its translation is CASSLEFSGGDRQFF.

The chain combines TRBV24-1 with TRBJ2-3; D is possibly TRBD2 (5 bases). Germline V gives CDR1 KGHDR, CDR2 SFDVKD. This CDR3 has 14 residues. The V gene lost 7 bases and the J gene lost 6 bases, with 16 bases spanning the gap. The CDR3 coding sequence is TGTGCCACCAGGGGGAGTGATTCTTCTGATACGCAGTATTTT. Amino acids: CATRGSDSSDTQYF.

This chain joins TRBV6-2 or TRBV6-3 and TRBJ1-1; D gene ambiguous. With 3 bases removed from V and 0 bases from J, the gap between germline ends came to 11 bases. This CDR3 region has 15 residues. From germline, CDR1 is MNHEY and CDR2 SVGEGT. CDR3 amino acids: CASSYLSGLNTEAFF. The CDR3 nucleotides read TGTGCCAGCAGTTATTTAAGTGGGCTGAACACTGAAGCTTTCTTT.

The rearrangement links TRBV7-9 to TRBJ1-2, with TRBD1 identical over 8 bases. Germline V gene data show CDR1 as SEHNR and CDR2 as FQNEAQ (reference sequence). The V and J ends lost 1 base and 6 bases, in that order; junction bases with no gene match: 7. The CDR3 totals 15 residues. CDR3 nucleotide sequence: TGTGCCAGCAGCTTAGAAGGGACAGGTTCAAATGGCTACACCTTC. Its protein is CASSLEGTGSNGYTF.

The CDR3 here is CASSLSAFRGARFGYTF. The CDR3 DNA reads TGTGCCAGCAGTTTATCGGCTTTCCGGGGGGCGCGATTTGGCTACACCTTC. The chain is built from TRBV28 and TRBJ1-2, with TRBD1 as a possible D gene (6 bases). With 1 base removed from V and 7 bases from J, the gap between germline ends came to 22 bases. Germline CDR1 and CDR2: MDHEN and SYDVKM. The CDR3 has 17 amino acids.

The V call is TRBV11-1, the J call TRBJ2-5; D ambiguous. The CDR3 runs 16 residues. Trimming removed 7 bases at V and 5 bases at J, with 23 bases between. Germline V lookup: CDR1 SGHAT, CDR2 FQDESV (reference sequence). The CDR3 sequence: CASTLGLGQPSETQYF. CDR3 in DNA: TGTGCCAGCACCCTTGGCCTTGGGCAGCCATCCGAGACCCAGTACTTC.

This clone was found once. The chain couples TRBV18 to TRBJ2-7; 7 positions agree with TRBD1. This CDR3 is 14 amino acids long. The J segment lost 2 bases and the V segment lost 3 bases, leaving 4 bases of the junction unmatched. The germline V gene has CDR1 KGHSH and CDR2 LQKENI. The CDR3 nucleotides read TGTGCCAGCTCACCCGGACAGGTAACCTACGAGCAGTACTTC. It encodes CASSPGQVTYEQYF.

This CDR3 is CSASTGRASQPQHF. In DNA form, the CDR3 reads TGCAGTGCCAGTACCGGCAGGGCCAGTCAGCCCCAGCATTTT. This chain links TRBV20-1 with TRBJ1-5, with a weak D call TRBD1 (5 bases). Germline CDR1 and CDR2: DFQATT and SNEGSKA (reference sequence). The CDR3 covers 14 residues. With 6 bases removed from V and 6 bases from J, the gap between germline ends came to 18 bases.

The V gene is TRBV24-1, the J gene TRBJ2-2; the D gene is possibly TRBD2 (7 bases). The V gene's germline CDR1 is KGHDR and CDR2 SFDVKD. The CDR3 is made up of 15 amino acids. Trimming shortened V by 6 bases and J by 2 bases, and 12 bases separated the two germline ends. For the CDR3, the DNA is TGTGCCACCAGTAGGGAGGGGGATAACACCGGGGAGCTGTTTTTT. Protein product: CATSREGDNTGELFF.

The chain recombines TRBV28 with TRBJ2-7; possible D gene TRBD2, 5 bases. Trimming took off 7 bases at V and 5 bases at J, with 15 bases between the two ends. The germline V gene has CDR1 MDHEN and CDR2 SYDVKM. CDR3 size: 13 residues. The CDR3 bases are TGTGCCAGCACCACGCCCGTACTAGACGAGCAGTACTTC. It encodes CASTTPVLDEQYF.

The V gene is TRBV11-2, the J gene TRBJ2-5, with TRBD2 matching 8 bases. Germline lookup yields CDR1 SGHAT and CDR2 FQNNGV. The length of the CDR3 is 16 residues. V dropped 3 bases and J dropped 5; count of bases not matched to a gene: 11. The CDR3 region is CASSLASGYRGETQYF. CDR3 DNA: TGTGCCAGCAGCTTGGCTAGCGGGTATAGGGGGGAGACCCAGTACTTC.

This clone was detected a few times. The rearrangement links TRBV12-3 or TRBV12-4 to TRBJ1-4; D not resolved. The V end lost 8 bases, the J end lost 8 bases, and 15 bases lay between the germline ends. CDR3 length: 13 residues. CDR3 sequence reads: CASLRGHSEKLFF. CDR3 DNA sequence: TGTGCCAGCCTCCGCGGTCATAGCGAAAAACTGTTTTTT.

The genes are TRBV3-1 (or the pseudogene TRBV3-2) and TRBJ2-5, with 11 bases lining up with TRBD2. J lost 4 bases, V lost 3 bases, and 7 bases had no gene match. Germline V gives CDR1 LGHDT, CDR2 YNNKEL (reference sequence). The CDR3 contains 16 residues. The CDR3 region is CASSHLGLAGAETQYF. CDR3 DNA sequence: TGTGCCAGCAGCCACCTAGGACTAGCGGGCGCAGAGACCCAGTACTTC.

The chain couples TRBV30 to TRBJ1-3; a possible D gene is TRBD1 (5 bases). There are 14 residues in the CDR3. Looked up from germline, CDR1 is GTSNPN and CDR2 is SVGIG (reference sequence). Trimming cost V 6 bases and J 3 bases, with 15 bases left between them. The CDR3, as DNA: TGTGCCTGCCCCGGGCGGGGGGTTGGAAACACCATATATTTT. Translating gives CACPGRGVGNTIYF.

The genes are TRBV5-1 and TRBJ1-2; D perhaps matches TRBD1 (5 bases). The CDR3 has 14 amino acids. Germline CDR1 reads SGHRS; CDR2 reads YFSETQ. Trimming shortened V by 4 bases and J by 3 bases, and 13 bases separated the two germline ends. The CDR3 DNA reads as TGCGCCAGCAGCCGGACAACAGACTACTATGGCTACACCTTC. It translates to CASSRTTDYYGYTF. Supplemented by reference TRBV5-1 and TRBJ1-2, the full variable domain reads KAGVTQTPRYLIKTRGQQVTLSCSPISGHRSVSWYQQTPGQGLQFLFEYFSETQRNKGNFPGRFSGRQFSNSRSEMNVSTLELGDSALYLCASSRTTDYYGYTFGSGTRLTVV.

This chain joins TRBV2 and TRBJ1-4, with no clear D. CDR1 and CDR2 (germline): SNHLY, FYNNEI. Trimming stripped 5 bases from V and 8 bases from J, with 9 bases between. The CDR3 loop spans 12 amino acids. The CDR3 protein is CASSWAPEKLFF. CDR3 in DNA: TGTGCCAGCAGTTGGGCCCCGGAAAAACTGTTTTTT.

V usage is TRBV9 and J usage is TRBJ1-1; perhaps TRBD1 as D (6 bases). Germline V gene data show CDR1 as SGDLS and CDR2 as YYNGEE. CDR3 length equals 14 residues. V was shortened by 0 bases and J by 5 bases, with 11 bases between the two germline ends. The CDR3 reads CASSVAGGWTEAFF. The CDR3 DNA reads as TGTGCCAGCAGCGTAGCGGGGGGCTGGACTGAAGCTTTCTTT.

The CDR3 protein is CASSQELAATSYNEQFF. CDR3 coding DNA: TGTGCCAGCAGCCAAGAATTAGCGGCCACTTCCTACAATGAGCAGTTCTTC. The rearrangement links TRBV3-1 (or the pseudogene TRBV3-2) to TRBJ2-1; D possibly corresponds to TRBD2 (6 bases). Per the germline V gene, CDR1 is LGHDT and CDR2 is YNNKEL (reference sequence). V lost 0 bases, J lost 1 base, and 13 bases lay in between. CDR3 length: 17 residues.

The chain combines TRBV19 with TRBJ1-2, with D tentatively TRBD1 (5 bases). The CDR3 extends over 13 amino acids. CDR1 is LNHDA, CDR2 SQIVND, per germline (reference sequence). V lost 6 bases and J 7 bases, leaving 15 bases between the germline ends. The chain's CDR3 is CASSRTGGGGYTF. The DNA of the CDR3 is TGTGCCAGTAGCAGGACGGGGGGAGGTGGCTACACCTTC. The full variable domain, its missing parts supplied by reference TRBV19 and TRBJ1-2, is DGGITQSPKYLFRKEGQNVTLSCEQNLNHDAMYWYRQDPGQGLRLIYYSQIVNDFQKGDIAEGYSVSREKKESFPLTVTSAQKNPTAFYLCASSRTGGGGYTFGSGTRLTVV.

This clone was recorded once. This chain uses TRBV7-3 with TRBJ2-5; 8 nucleotides line up with TRBD1. This CDR3 comprises 16 residues. Trimming at V came to 1 base and at J to 2 bases, leaving 6 bases not matched to a gene. Germline loops: CDR1 SGHTA, CDR2 FQGTGA. This CDR3 reads CASSLIGQGTQETQYF. The CDR3 bases are TGTGCCAGCAGCTTAATAGGACAGGGAACGCAAGAGACCCAGTACTTC. The whole variable domain, remainder taken from reference TRBV7-3 and TRBJ2-5, is GAGVSQTPSNKVTEKGKYVELRCDPISGHTALYWYRQSLGQGPEFLIYFQGTGAADDSGLPNDRFFAVRPEGSVSTLKIQRTERGDSAVYLCASSLIGQGTQETQYFGPGTRLLVL.

CDR3 amino acids: CASSQGPGQGAQETQYF. As DNA, the CDR3 is TGTGCCAGCAGCCAAGGCCCGGGACAGGGGGCTCAAGAGACCCAGTACTTC. The genes are TRBV3-1 (or the pseudogene TRBV3-2) and TRBJ2-5; TRBD1 aligns across 12 bases. V lost 1 base and J lost 2; bases outside the gene matches: 5. Germline CDR1 reads LGHDT; CDR2 reads YNNKEL (reference sequence). The CDR3 runs 17 residues.

The chain is built from TRBV15 and TRBJ2-1, with a weak D call TRBD2 (7 bases). This CDR3 comprises 15 residues. The germline V gene has CDR1 LNHNV and CDR2 YYDKDF (reference sequence). V lost 0 bases, J lost 9 bases, and 15 bases lay in between. CDR3 in amino acids: CATSRDNVGGREQFF. CDR3 DNA: TGTGCCACCAGCAGAGACAACGTGGGGGGGCGTGAGCAGTTCTTC. Based on the CDR3 plus reference TRBV15 and TRBJ2-1, the full variable domain is DAMVIQNPRYQVTQFGKPVTLSCSQTLNHNVMYWYQQKSSQAPKLLFHYYDKDFNNEADTPDNFQSRRPNTSFCFLDIRSPGLGDTAMYLCATSRDNVGGREQFFGPGTRLTVL.